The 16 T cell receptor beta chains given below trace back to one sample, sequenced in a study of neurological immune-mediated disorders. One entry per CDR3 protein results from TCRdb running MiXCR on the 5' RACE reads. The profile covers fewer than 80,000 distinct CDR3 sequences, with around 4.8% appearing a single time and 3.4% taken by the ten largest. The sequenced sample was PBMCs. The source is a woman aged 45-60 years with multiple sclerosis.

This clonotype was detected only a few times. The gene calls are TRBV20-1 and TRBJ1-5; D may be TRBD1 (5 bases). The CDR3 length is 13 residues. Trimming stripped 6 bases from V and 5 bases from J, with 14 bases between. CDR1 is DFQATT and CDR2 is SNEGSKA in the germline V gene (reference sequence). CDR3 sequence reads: CSAQRGPDQPQHF. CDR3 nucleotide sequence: TGCAGTGCCCAGAGGGGACCTGATCAGCCCCAGCATTTT.

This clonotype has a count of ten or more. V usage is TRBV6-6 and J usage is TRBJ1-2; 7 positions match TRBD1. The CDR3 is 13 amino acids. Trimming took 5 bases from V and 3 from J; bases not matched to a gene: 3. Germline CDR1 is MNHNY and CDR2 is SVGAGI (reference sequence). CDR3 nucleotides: TGTGCCAGCAGTCTCGACAGGGACTATGGCTACACCTTC. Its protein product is CASSLDRDYGYTF.

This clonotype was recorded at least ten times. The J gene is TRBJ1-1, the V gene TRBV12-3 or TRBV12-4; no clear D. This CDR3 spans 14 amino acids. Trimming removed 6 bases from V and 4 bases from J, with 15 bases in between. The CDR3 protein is CASSQYLAGTEAFF. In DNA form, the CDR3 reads TGTGCCAGCAGCCAGTATTTGGCGGGCACTGAAGCTTTCTTT.

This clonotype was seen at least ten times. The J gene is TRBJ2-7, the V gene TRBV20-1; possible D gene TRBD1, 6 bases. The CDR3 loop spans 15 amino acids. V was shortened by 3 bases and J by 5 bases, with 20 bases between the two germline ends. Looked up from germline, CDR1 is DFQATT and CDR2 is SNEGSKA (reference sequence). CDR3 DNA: TGCAGTGCTAGCGCCCCCTTTGGGGGCCAGGACGAGCAGTACTTC. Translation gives CSASAPFGGQDEQYF.

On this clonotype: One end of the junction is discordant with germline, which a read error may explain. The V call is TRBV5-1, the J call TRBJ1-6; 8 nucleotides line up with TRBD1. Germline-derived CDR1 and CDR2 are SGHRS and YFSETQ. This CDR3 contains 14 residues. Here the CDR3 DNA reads TGCGCCAGCAGCTCCACGACAGGGGATTCACCCCTCAACTTT. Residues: CASSSTTGDSPLNF.

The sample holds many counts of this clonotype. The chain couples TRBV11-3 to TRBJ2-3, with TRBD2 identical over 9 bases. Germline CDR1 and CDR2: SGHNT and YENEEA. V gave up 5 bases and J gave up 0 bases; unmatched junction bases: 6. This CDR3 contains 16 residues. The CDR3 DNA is TGTGCCAGCAGCCGCCGCGCGGGGGGGAGCACAGATACGCAGTATTTT. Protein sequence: CASSRRAGGSTDTQYF.

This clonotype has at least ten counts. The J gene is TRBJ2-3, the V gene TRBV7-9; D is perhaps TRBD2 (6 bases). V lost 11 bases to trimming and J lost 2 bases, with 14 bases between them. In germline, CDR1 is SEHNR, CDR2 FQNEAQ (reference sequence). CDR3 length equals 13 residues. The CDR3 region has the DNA TGTGCCTTCCAGCGGGTCCCCACAGATACGCAGTATTTT. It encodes CAFQRVPTDTQYF.

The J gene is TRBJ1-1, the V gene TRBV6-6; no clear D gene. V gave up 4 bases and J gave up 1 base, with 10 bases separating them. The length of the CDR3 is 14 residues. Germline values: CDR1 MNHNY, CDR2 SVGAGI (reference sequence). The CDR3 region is CASSSDLWNTEAFF. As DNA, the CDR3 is TGTGCCAGCAGTTCGGACCTTTGGAACACTGAAGCTTTCTTT.

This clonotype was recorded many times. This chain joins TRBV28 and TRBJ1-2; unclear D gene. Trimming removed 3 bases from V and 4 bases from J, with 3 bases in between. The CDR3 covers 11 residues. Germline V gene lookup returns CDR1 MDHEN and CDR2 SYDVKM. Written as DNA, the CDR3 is TGTGCCAGCAGTTTCGGCTATGGCTACACCTTC. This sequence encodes CASSFGYGYTF.

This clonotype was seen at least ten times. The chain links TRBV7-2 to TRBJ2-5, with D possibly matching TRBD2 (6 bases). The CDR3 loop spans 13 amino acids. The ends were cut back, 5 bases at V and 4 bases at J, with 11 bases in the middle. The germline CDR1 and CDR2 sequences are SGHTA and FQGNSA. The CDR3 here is CASSSLGRETQYF. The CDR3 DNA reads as TGTGCCAGCAGCAGTCTCGGGAGAGAGACCCAGTACTTC.

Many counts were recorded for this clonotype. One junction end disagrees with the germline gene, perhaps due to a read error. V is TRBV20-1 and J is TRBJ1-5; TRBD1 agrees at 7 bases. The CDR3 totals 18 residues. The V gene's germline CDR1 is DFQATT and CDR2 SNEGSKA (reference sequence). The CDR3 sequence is CSATFTDRVAIDNQPQNF. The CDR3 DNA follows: TGCAGTGCTACCTTTACCGACAGGGTTGCTATTGACAATCAGCCCCAGAATTTT.

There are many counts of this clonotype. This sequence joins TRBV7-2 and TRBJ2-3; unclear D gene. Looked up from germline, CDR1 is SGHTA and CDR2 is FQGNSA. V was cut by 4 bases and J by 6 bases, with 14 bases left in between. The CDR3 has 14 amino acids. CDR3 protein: CASSSSRVSDTQYF. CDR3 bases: TGTGCCAGCAGCTCTAGTAGGGTTTCTGATACGCAGTATTTT.

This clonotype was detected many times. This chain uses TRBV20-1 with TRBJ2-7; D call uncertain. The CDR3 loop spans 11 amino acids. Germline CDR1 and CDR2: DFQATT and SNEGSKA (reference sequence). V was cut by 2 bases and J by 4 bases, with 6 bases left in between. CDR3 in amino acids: CSARKDYEQYF. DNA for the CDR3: TGCAGTGCTAGAAAGGATTACGAGCAGTACTTC.

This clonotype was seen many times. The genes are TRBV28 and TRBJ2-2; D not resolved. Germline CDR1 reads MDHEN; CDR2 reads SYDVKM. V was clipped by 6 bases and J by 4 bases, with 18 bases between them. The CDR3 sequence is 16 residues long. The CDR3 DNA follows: TGTGCCAGCAGGAGTTTGGACCTAACTTCCACCGGGGAGCTGTTTTTT. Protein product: CASRSLDLTSTGELFF.

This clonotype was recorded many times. The DNA for the CDR3 is TGCAGTGCTAGAGATCGGGGACTAGCGGGCACAGATACGCAGTATTTT. It specifies CSARDRGLAGTDTQYF. The genes are TRBV20-1 and TRBJ2-3; TRBD2 matches 11 bases. The CDR3 loop spans 16 amino acids. V was pared by 0 bases and J by 1 base, with 3 bases of the junction left unmatched. CDR1 and CDR2 from the germline V gene are DFQATT and SNEGSKA (reference sequence).

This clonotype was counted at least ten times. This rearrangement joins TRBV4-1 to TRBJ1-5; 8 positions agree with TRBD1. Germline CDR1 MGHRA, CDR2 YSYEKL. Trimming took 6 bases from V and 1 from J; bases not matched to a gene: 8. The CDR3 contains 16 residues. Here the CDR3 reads CASSSTTGVSNQPQHF. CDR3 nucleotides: TGCGCCAGCAGTTCAACGACAGGGGTGAGCAATCAGCCCCAGCATTTT.